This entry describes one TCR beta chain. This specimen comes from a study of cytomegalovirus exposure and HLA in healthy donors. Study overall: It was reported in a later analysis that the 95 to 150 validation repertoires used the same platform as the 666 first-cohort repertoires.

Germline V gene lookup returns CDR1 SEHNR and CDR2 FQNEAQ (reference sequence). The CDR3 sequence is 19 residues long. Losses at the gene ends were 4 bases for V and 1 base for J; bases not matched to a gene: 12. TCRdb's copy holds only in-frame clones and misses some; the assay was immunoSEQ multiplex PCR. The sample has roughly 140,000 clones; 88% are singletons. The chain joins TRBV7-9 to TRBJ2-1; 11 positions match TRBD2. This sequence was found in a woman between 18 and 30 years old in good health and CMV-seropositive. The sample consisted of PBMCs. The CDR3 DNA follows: TGTGCCAGCAGCTGGGCTAGCGGGAGGTTGTTAGGGTCCTACAATGAGCAGTTCTTC. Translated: CASSWASGRLLGSYNEQFF.